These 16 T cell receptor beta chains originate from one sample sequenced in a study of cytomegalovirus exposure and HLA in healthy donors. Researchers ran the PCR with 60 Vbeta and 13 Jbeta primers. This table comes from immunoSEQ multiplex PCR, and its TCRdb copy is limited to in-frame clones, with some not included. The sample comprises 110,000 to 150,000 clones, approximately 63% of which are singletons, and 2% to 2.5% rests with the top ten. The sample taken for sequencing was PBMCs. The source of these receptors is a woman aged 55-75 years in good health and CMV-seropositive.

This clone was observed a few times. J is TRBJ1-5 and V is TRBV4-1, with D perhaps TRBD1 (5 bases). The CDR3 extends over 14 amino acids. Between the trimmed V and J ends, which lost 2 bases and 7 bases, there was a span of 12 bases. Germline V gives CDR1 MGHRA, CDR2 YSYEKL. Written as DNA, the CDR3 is TGCGCCAGCAGCCAACCCGACAGTCGGCAGCCCCAGCATTTT. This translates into CASSQPDSRQPQHF.

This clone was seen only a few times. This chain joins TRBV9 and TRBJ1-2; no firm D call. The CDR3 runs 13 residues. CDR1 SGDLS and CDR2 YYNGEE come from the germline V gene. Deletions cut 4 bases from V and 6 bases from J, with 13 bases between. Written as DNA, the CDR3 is TGTGCCAGCAGCCCCCTAGGCCGGGATGGCTACACCTTC. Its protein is CASSPLGRDGYTF.

The CDR3: CASSPIGQSYEQYF. CDR3 in DNA: TGTGCCAGCTCACCGATTGGACAGAGCTACGAGCAGTACTTC. This sequence joins TRBV18 and TRBJ2-5; D possibly corresponds to TRBD1 (6 bases). The DNA end favors TRBJ2-7, so the J call may be wrong. Per germline, CDR1 KGHSH and CDR2 LQKENI. The CDR3 is 14 residues long.

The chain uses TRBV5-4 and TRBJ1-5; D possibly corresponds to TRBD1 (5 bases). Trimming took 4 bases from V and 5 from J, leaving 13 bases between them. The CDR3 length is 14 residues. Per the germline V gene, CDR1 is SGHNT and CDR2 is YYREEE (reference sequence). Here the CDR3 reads CASSIQGVDQPQHF. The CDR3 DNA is TGTGCCAGCAGCATCCAGGGTGTAGATCAGCCCCAGCATTTT. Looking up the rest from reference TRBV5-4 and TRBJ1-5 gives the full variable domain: ETGVTQSPTHLIKTRGQQVTLRCSSQSGHNTVSWYQQALGQGPQFIFQYYREEENGRGNFPPRFSGLQFPNYSSELNVNALELDDSALYLCASSIQGVDQPQHFGDGTRLSIL.

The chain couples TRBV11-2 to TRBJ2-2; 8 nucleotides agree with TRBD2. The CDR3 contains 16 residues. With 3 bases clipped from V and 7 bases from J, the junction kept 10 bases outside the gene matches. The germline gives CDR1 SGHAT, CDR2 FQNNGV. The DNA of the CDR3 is TGTGCCAGCAGCTTGATGTCGCGGGGGGTCGACGGGGAGCTGTTTTTT. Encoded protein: CASSLMSRGVDGELFF.

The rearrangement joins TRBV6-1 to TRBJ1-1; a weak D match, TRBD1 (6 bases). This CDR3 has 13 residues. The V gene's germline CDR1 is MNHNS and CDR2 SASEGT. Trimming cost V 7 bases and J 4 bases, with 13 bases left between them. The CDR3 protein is CASIGGLGTEAFF. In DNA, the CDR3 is TGTGCCAGCATCGGGGGGCTCGGCACTGAAGCTTTCTTT.

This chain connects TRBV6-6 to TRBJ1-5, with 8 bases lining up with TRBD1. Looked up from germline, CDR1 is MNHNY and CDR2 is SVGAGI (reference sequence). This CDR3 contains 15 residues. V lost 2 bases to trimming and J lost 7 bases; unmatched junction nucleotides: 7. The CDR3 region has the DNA TGTGCCAGCAGTTACAATGGACAGGGAGAACAGCCCCAGCATTTT. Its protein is CASSYNGQGEQPQHF.

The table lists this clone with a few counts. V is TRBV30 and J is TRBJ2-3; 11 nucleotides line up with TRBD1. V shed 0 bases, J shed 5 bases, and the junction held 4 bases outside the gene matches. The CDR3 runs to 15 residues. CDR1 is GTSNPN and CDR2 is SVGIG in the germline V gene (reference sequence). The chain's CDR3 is CAWSVRTGGRDTQYF. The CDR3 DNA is TGTGCCTGGAGTGTCCGGACAGGGGGCAGAGATACGCAGTATTTT.

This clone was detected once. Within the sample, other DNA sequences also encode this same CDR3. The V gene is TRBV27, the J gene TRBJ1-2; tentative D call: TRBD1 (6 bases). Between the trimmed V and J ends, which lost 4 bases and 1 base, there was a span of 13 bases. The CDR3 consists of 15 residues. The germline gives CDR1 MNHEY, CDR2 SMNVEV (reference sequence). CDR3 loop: CASSSNRELNYGYTF. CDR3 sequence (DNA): TGTGCCAGCAGTTCCAACAGGGAGCTTAACTATGGCTACACCTTC.

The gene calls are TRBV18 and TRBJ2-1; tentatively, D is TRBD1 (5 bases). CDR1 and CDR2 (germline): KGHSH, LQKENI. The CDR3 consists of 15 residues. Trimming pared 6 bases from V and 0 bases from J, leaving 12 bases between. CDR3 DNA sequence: TGTGCCAGCTCCAGCCAGGGAAGCTCCTACAATGAGCAGTTCTTC. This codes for CASSSQGSSYNEQFF.

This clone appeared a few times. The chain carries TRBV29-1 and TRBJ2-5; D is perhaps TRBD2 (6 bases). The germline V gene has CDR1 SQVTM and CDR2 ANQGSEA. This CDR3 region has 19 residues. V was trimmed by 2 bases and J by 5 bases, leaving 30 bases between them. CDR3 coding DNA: TGCAGCGTTGAAACCCTGGAAATTCCCATCGGGGGTATTGACGAGACCCAGTACTTC. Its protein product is CSVETLEIPIGGIDETQYF.

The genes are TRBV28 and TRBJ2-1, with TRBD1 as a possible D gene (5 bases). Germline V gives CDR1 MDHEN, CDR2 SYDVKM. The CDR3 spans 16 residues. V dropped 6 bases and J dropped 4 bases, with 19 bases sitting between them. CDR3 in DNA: TGTGCCAGCAGAGACCCCCAGGGCCTGGGTTACAATGAGCAGTTCTTC. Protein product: CASRDPQGLGYNEQFF.

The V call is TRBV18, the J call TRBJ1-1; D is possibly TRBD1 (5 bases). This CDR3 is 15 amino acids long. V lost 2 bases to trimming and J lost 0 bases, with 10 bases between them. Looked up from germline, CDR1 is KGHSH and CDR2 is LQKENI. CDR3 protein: CASSPGGNMNTEAFF. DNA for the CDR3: TGTGCCAGCTCACCAGGGGGGAATATGAACACTGAAGCTTTCTTT.

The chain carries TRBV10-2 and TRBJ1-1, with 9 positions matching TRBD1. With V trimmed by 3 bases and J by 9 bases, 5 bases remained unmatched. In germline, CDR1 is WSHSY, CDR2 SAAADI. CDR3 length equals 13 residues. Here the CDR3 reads CASSEGTGKKAFF. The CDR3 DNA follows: TGCGCCAGCAGTGAAGGGACAGGGAAAAAAGCTTTCTTT.

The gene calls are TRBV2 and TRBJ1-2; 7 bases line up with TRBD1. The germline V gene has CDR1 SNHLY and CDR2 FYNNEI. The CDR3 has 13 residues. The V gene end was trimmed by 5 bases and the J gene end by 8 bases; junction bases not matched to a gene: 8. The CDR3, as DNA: TGTGCCAGCAGTTCACAGGGGCAAGGAGGCTACACCTTC. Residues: CASSSQGQGGYTF.

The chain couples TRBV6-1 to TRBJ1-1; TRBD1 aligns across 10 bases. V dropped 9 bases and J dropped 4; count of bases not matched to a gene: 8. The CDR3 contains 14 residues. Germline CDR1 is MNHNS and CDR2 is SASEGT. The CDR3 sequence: CASLDRGLSTEAFF. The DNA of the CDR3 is TGTGCCAGTTTAGACAGGGGGCTGAGCACTGAAGCTTTCTTT.